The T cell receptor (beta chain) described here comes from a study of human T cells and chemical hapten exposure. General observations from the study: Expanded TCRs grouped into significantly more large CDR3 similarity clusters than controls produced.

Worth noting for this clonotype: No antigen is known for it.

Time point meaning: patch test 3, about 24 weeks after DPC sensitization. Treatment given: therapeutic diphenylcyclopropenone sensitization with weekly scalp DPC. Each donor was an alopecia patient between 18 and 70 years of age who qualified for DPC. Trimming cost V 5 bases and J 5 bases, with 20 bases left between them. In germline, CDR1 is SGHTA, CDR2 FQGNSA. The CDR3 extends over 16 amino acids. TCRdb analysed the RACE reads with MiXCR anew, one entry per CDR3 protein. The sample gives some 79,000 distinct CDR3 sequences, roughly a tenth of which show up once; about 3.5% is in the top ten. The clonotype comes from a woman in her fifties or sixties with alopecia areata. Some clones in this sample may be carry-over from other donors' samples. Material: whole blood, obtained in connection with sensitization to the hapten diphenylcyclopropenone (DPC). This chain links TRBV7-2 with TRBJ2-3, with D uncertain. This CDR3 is CASSRTRTPSVDTQYF. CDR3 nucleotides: TGTGCCAGCAGCCGAACCCGAACACCCTCGGTAGATACGCAGTATTTT.